In its sample, the clone carrying this TCR beta chain was seen many times. The time point denotes: newly diagnosed GD, antithyroid drugs for less than 3 months. Researchers made the TCR library from RNA that was extracted from PBMCs. The V end was cut by 8 bases, the J end by 6 bases, with 3 bases between. CDR3 length equals 9 residues. CDR1 MDHEN and CDR2 SYDVKM come from the germline V gene. Sequencing libraries for TCR beta were prepared with iRepertoire HTBI primers and Arm-PCR of CDR3 regions. TCRdb used MiXCR to reprocess the multiplex PCR reads, holding one entry per CDR3 protein. The data hold a few hundred thousand distinct CDR3 sequences, with approximately 16% observed a single time. This sample was taken from a study of regulatory T cells in long-lasting Graves disease. The data also belong to a second study, concerning T cells in Graves' hyperthyroidism and ophthalmopathy.

Source: peripheral blood mononuclear cells (PBMCs), taken at new diagnosis, from a patient treated with antithyroid drugs. The TCR was taken from a young woman with Graves disease. The chain joins TRBV28 to TRBJ2-3; D gene unclear. In DNA, the CDR3 is TGTGCCAGCGGGGATACGCAGTATTTT. Translation gives CASGDTQYF. Combining the CDR3 with reference TRBV28 and TRBJ2-3 gives the whole variable domain DVKVTQSSRYLVKRTGEKVFLECVQDMDHENMFWYRQDPGLGLRLIYFSYDVKMKEKGDIPEGYSVSREKKERFSLILESASTNQTSMYLCASGDTQYFGPGTRLTVL.